The 13 T cell receptor beta chains below come from one sample, sequenced in a study of T cell changes during pregnancy in multiple sclerosis. Assay used: immunoSEQ multiplex PCR; TCRdb lists only in-frame clones, some missing. The repertoire holds about 87,000 clones, with 85% to 95% as singletons. This sample comprised peripheral blood, obtained in the third trimester of pregnancy. These receptors were obtained from a female donor in good health, enrolled as a control in a pregnancy study.

The chain has TRBV5-6 and TRBJ2-1; 7 nucleotides line up with TRBD1. From germline, CDR1 is SGHDT and CDR2 YYEEEE. With 4 bases clipped from V and 5 bases from J, the junction kept 18 bases outside the gene matches. There are 18 residues in the CDR3. The CDR3 sequence is CASSPGQLNYFWNNEQFF. The CDR3 nucleotides are TGTGCCAGCAGCCCGGGACAGCTGAATTACTTCTGGAACAATGAGCAGTTCTTC.

V gene TRBV7-2 combines with J gene TRBJ2-7, with D possibly matching TRBD2 (5 bases). CDR1 SGHTA and CDR2 FQGNSA come from the germline V gene. V was shortened by 6 bases and J by 2 bases, with 17 bases between the two germline ends. The CDR3 consists of 15 residues. The CDR3 DNA sequence: TGTGCCAGCAGTTTCCAAAGCGGCGATACCTACGAGCAGTACTTC. This codes for CASSFQSGDTYEQYF.

The V and J genes are TRBV2 and TRBJ2-2, with 7 nucleotides matching TRBD2. This CDR3 region has 17 residues. Germline V gene lookup returns CDR1 SNHLY and CDR2 FYNNEI. With 8 bases clipped from V and 4 bases from J, the junction kept 16 bases outside the gene matches. CDR3: CASRSPGGGWSTGELFF. As DNA, the CDR3 is TGTGCCAGCCGTTCACCCGGGGGAGGGTGGAGCACCGGGGAGCTGTTTTTT.

This clone has just one count. V and J are TRBV27 and TRBJ2-1; 9 bases line up with TRBD1. CDR1 and CDR2 from the germline V gene are MNHEY and SMNVEV (reference sequence). The CDR3 contains 15 residues. V lost 7 bases, J lost 7 bases, and 11 bases stayed unmatched. CDR3 in amino acids: CASNPPGQGRNEQFF. In DNA form, the CDR3 reads TGTGCCAGCAATCCCCCCGGACAGGGGCGAAATGAGCAGTTCTTC.

The chain joins TRBV19 to TRBJ2-1, with 9 bases identical to TRBD2. There are 15 residues in the CDR3. With V trimmed by 3 bases and J by 9 bases, 9 bases remained unmatched. Germline V CDR1 and CDR2: LNHDA, SQIVND (reference sequence). In DNA form, the CDR3 reads TGTGCCAGTAGTATTCTAGCGGGACGGCTGAGTGAGCAGTTCTTC. This codes for CASSILAGRLSEQFF. The complete variable domain, with remaining parts taken from reference TRBV19 and TRBJ2-1, reads DGGITQSPKYLFRKEGQNVTLSCEQNLNHDAMYWYRQDPGQGLRLIYYSQIVNDFQKGDIAEGYSVSREKKESFPLTVTSAQKNPTAFYLCASSILAGRLSEQFFGPGTRLTVL.

The chain links TRBV6-5 to TRBJ2-7; the match to TRBD2 covers 10 bases. Germline V gene sequence: CDR1 MNHEY, CDR2 SVGAGI. This CDR3 has 14 amino acids. With 5 bases clipped from V and 5 bases from J, the junction kept 6 bases outside the gene matches. The CDR3 coding sequence is TGTGCCAGCAGTAAGCGGGAGGGATGGAACGAGCAGTACTTC. This sequence encodes CASSKREGWNEQYF.

The gene calls are TRBV16 and TRBJ1-2, with D unresolved. The germline V gene has CDR1 KGHSY and CDR2 FQNENV. CDR3 size: 14 residues. Trimming shortened V by 4 bases and J by 0 bases, and 9 bases separated the two germline ends. As DNA, the CDR3 is TGTGCCAGCAGCCCCGCGGGAGCTAACTATGGCTACACCTTC. This translates into CASSPAGANYGYTF.

CDR3 residues: CASSPTGEGELFF. CDR3 DNA sequence: TGTGCCAGCAGCCCCACAGGGGAAGGGGAGCTGTTTTTT. The chain couples TRBV7-9 to TRBJ2-2, with TRBD1 matching over 7 bases. The CDR3 totals 13 residues. The V gene's germline CDR1 is SEHNR and CDR2 FQNEAQ (reference sequence). Trimming took 5 bases from V and 8 from J; bases not matched to a gene: 5.

The J gene is TRBJ2-1, the V gene TRBV7-2; 10 bases are shared with TRBD2. The germline V gene has CDR1 SGHTA and CDR2 FQGNSA. The CDR3 is 14 residues long. V was clipped by 3 bases and J by 9 bases; unmatched bases: 5. The CDR3 sequence is CASSFSGRRGEQFF. The DNA of the CDR3 is TGTGCCAGCAGCTTTAGCGGGAGGCGTGGTGAGCAGTTCTTC.

J is TRBJ2-1 and V is TRBV5-1, with 9 bases aligning to TRBD1. CDR1 and CDR2 (germline): SGHRS, YFSETQ. The junction had 5 bases not matched to a gene; V was cut back by 0 bases and J by 10 bases. CDR3 length equals 14 residues. In DNA, the CDR3 is TGCGCCAGCAGCTTGGGGGGACAGGGAAGCGAGCAGTTCTTC. Encoded protein: CASSLGGQGSEQFF.

The chain uses TRBV11-3 and TRBJ2-1; 8 positions match TRBD2. The V and J ends lost 1 base and 5 bases, in that order; junction bases with no gene match: 7. Germline V gene lookup returns CDR1 SGHNT and CDR2 YENEEA. The CDR3 length is 16 residues. The CDR3 is CASSLGGSGTDNEQFF. The DNA for the CDR3 is TGTGCCAGCAGCTTAGGTGGTAGCGGGACTGACAATGAGCAGTTCTTC.

The gene calls are TRBV4-1 and TRBJ2-2; D gene unclear. The CDR3 is 14 residues long. Germline CDR1 and CDR2: MGHRA and YSYEKL. Deletions cut 1 base from V and 7 bases from J, with 10 bases between. The CDR3 loop reads CASSQVKAGGELFF. The CDR3 region has the DNA TGCGCCAGCAGCCAAGTTAAAGCTGGCGGGGAGCTGTTTTTT.

The genes are TRBV6-5 and TRBJ2-3; D unclear. The V end was cut by 4 bases, the J end by 4 bases, with 12 bases between. CDR1 is MNHEY and CDR2 is SVGAGI in the germline V gene. The CDR3 loop spans 14 amino acids. The CDR3 here is CASSLDVESDTQYF. The CDR3, as DNA: TGTGCCAGCAGTTTAGACGTGGAGTCAGATACGCAGTATTTT.